This is a list of T cell receptor beta chains from one sample in a study of CD8 T cells in ankylosing spondylitis. From the 5' RACE reads, TCRdb called clonotypes with MiXCR, one entry per CDR3 protein. The profile covers under 850,000 distinct CDR3 sequences, with around 19% appearing a single time and over 15% taken by the ten largest. Sequences were obtained from blood, either unsorted or a sorted T cell fraction (not recorded which). The receptors stem from a male donor with ankylosing spondylitis. The CDR3 runs from the conserved cysteine through the conserved F or W. Each record gives: clone size, J gene, V gene, D gene, CDR3 DNA, CDR3 protein. D genes are given only for firm matches. The size field is filled for only some rows; it gives once, few, many or a size class.

. TRBJ2-7 TRBV28 . TGTGCCAGCAGCTATCGATCGGCTGGAAGTCGCCACGAGCAGTACTTC CASSYRSAGSRHEQYF
. TRBJ1-1 TRBV5-1 . TGCGCCAGCAGCTTGGCCGGGGCATCCACTGAAGCTTTCTTT CASSLAGASTEAFF
. TRBJ1-1 TRBV7-9 . TGTGCCAGCAGCTTTCTCAGGGAGGGGAACACTGAAGCTTTCTTT CASSFLREGNTEAFF
few TRBJ2-7 TRBV28 TRBD1 TGTGCCAGCAGCCGGGACAGGGTACACGAGCAGTACTTC CASSRDRVHEQYF
few TRBJ2-1 TRBV7-6 TRBD1 TGTGCCAGCAGCTTAGAGACAGGGTTCTACAATGAGCAGTTCTTC CASSLETGFYNEQFF
few TRBJ2-2 TRBV29-1 . TGCAGCGTTGAAGCTGGTGTGGGAATTACCGGGGAGCTGTTTTTT CSVEAGVGITGELFF
. TRBJ2-2 TRBV7-2 . TGTGCCAGCAGCTTAGTGTGGAGCGTAGACACCGGGGAGCTGTTTTTT CASSLVWSVDTGELFF
. TRBJ2-1 TRBV5-1 TRBD2 TGCGCCAGCAGCCCCGGGACTATTAATGAGCAGTTCTTC CASSPGTINEQFF
. TRBJ1-5 TRBV2 TRBD1 TGTGCCAGCAGTGAACCCGGCAGGGGGCCTGAGTCCGTCAATCAGCCCCAGCATTTT CASSEPGRGPESVNQPQHF
. TRBJ2-7 TRBV6-2/TRBV6-3 TRBD2 TGTGCCACCCACCTAGCGGGAGTATTCGAGCAGTACTTC CATHLAGVFEQYF
few TRBJ1-5 TRBV18 TRBD1 TGTGCCAGCTCACCAAGGGGGCTTACGCCCGGGAGCAATCAGCCCCAGCATTTT CASSPRGLTPGSNQPQHF
few TRBJ2-3 TRBV9 TRBD1 TGTGCCAGCAGCGTCCGGGACAGGGACACAGATACGCAGTATTTT CASSVRDRDTDTQYF
few TRBJ2-2 TRBV5-6 . TGTGCCAGCAGCTTTGGTAGCGGACCCGGGGAGCTGTTTTTT CASSFGSGPGELFF
. TRBJ1-2 TRBV3-1 . TGTGCCAGCAGCCAACTCGACGGGGGGCTTGACTATGGCTACACCTTC CASSQLDGGLDYGYTF
. TRBJ2-7 TRBV30 . TGTGCCTGGACGGCCGGGGGAACTGGGGAGCAGTACTTC CAWTAGGTGEQYF
few TRBJ2-1 TRBV27 . TGTGCCAGCAGTTTAGGCGTGCTCAATGAGCAGTTCTTC CASSLGVLNEQFF
. TRBJ2-5 TRBV11-2 . TGTGCCAGCAGCTCCCGAGGTAGACAAGAGACCCAGTACTTC CASSSRGRQETQYF
few TRBJ2-3 TRBV4-1 TRBD1 TGCGCCAGCAGCCACGGGACAGAGGATACGCAGTATTTT CASSHGTEDTQYF
few TRBJ1-3 TRBV5-1 TRBD1 TGCGCCAGCAGCCCTCAGGGACAGGGGACCTCTGGAAACACCATATATTTT CASSPQGQGTSGNTIYF
. TRBJ1-3 TRBV12-3/TRBV12-4 . TGTGCCAGCAGATGGGCCGCAGTCGTACCCTCTGGAAACACCATATATTTT CASRWAAVVPSGNTIYF
. TRBJ1-1 TRBV25-1 TRBD1 TGTGCCAGCAGTCCTCGGGGGGACAGGGGGATGGGAAACACTGAAGCTTTCTTT CASSPRGDRGMGNTEAFF
few TRBJ1-5 TRBV7-4 . TGTGCCAGCAGCTTAGGAGCGCTGGCAGTCGGGCCCCAGCATTTT CASSLGALAVGPQHF
few TRBJ2-1 TRBV7-9 TRBD1 TGTGCCAGCAGCCCCACGGGACAGAATTACAATGAGCAGTTCTTC CASSPTGQNYNEQFF
. TRBJ1-2 TRBV12-3/TRBV12-4 . TGTGCCAGCAGTTCAGGTCCTGGCTACACCTTC CASSSGPGYTF
. TRBJ1-4 TRBV5-1 TRBD1 TGCGCCAGCAGCTTGGAGGGACAGGGGCAAAAACTGTTTTTT CASSLEGQGQKLFF
. TRBJ2-1 TRBV28 . TGTGCCAGCAGTTTACCTGACAGTGAGCAGTTCTTC CASSLPDSEQFF
. TRBJ1-5 TRBV20-1 . TGCAGTGCTAGAGGTCGGGGCAGCAATCAGCCCCAGCATTTT CSARGRGSNQPQHF
many TRBJ2-1 TRBV9 . TGTGCCAGCAGCCTTCTAGCTCCTTCCCGCAATGAGCAGTTCTTC CASSLLAPSRNEQFF
few TRBJ2-3 TRBV7-9 TRBD2 TGTGCCAGCAGCTCCCAGCGGGGGTACACAGATACGCAGTATTTT CASSSQRGYTDTQYF
. TRBJ2-5 TRBV4-1 TRBD1 TGCGCCAGCAGCCGCTACCCGGACAGGGAAGAGACCCAGTACTTC CASSRYPDREETQYF
. TRBJ2-7 TRBV10-3 . TGTGCCATCAGTGAGGTGGGAAGAAAAGCGGGCTTTTCCTACGAGCAGTACTTC CAISEVGRKAGFSYEQYF
. TRBJ2-1 TRBV7-3 TRBD2 TGTGCCAGCAGCTTATGGTCCGGTCTAGCGGGAGGGCCGGTAAATGAGCAGTTCTTC CASSLWSGLAGGPVNEQFF
. TRBJ1-4 TRBV10-3 . TGTGCCATCAGTGGAGGTGAAAAACTGTTTTTT CAISGGEKLFF
few TRBJ2-5 TRBV15 TRBD2 TGTGCCACCAGCAGAGTAGCGGGGGTATCAGAGACCCAGTACTTC CATSRVAGVSETQYF
. TRBJ2-2 TRBV5-1 . TGCGCCAGCAGCTTGGCCGAGCAGACGGGCGGGGAGCTGTTTTTT CASSLAEQTGGELFF
. TRBJ2-5 TRBV6-6 . TGTGCCACGCAGGGGGGACAAGAGACCCAGTACTTC CATQGGQETQYF
. TRBJ2-2 TRBV25-1 . TGTGCCAGCGAAAAAGGGGGGGAGCTGTTTTTT CASEKGGELFF
. TRBJ1-4 TRBV12-3/TRBV12-4 . TGTGCCAGCAGTTTAGGGGGGGCGCGGGAAAAACTGTTTTTT CASSLGGAREKLFF
. TRBJ2-1 TRBV2 . TGTGCCAGCAGTGAAAACAGTGACAATGAGCAGTTCTTC CASSENSDNEQFF
few TRBJ2-3 TRBV7-2 . TGTGCCAGCAGACCAGGCGGGTCGGTTAATACGCAGTATTTT CASRPGGSVNTQYF
. TRBJ2-1 TRBV7-3 . TGTGCCAGCAGCTTCATAGGCTACAATGAGCAGTTCTTC CASSFIGYNEQFF
. TRBJ2-3 TRBV10-3 . TGTGCCATCAACCAGGGGGATACGCAGTATTTT CAINQGDTQYF
few TRBJ2-3 TRBV11-3 . TGTGCCAGCAGCCCAGGGTTTACCACAGATACGCAGTATTTT CASSPGFTTDTQYF
few TRBJ1-5 TRBV4-1 . TGCGCCAGCAGCCTCACCCGCGGGTTTAGCAATCAGCCCCAGCATTTT CASSLTRGFSNQPQHF
few TRBJ2-1 TRBV6-2/TRBV6-3 TRBD2 TGTGCCAGCAGTTACCGGACTAGCGGGAGGGGATACAATGAGCAGTTCTTC CASSYRTSGRGYNEQFF
many TRBJ1-1 TRBV20-1 . TGCAGTGCGTGGTTGGTGAACACTGAAGCTTTCTTT CSAWLVNTEAFF
. TRBJ2-5 TRBV6-5 . TGTGCCAGCAGCGACTCCGTGTCCTCGATTGTCGAGACCCAGTACTTC CASSDSVSSIVETQYF
many TRBJ2-3 TRBV29-1 . TGCAGCGCCGTCCCCCGGGGGCGGTCAGATACGCAGTATTTT CSAVPRGRSDTQYF